The sequence of this TCR beta chain was determined in a study of T-cell reconstitution after alpha-beta-depleted transplantation in children. Unique molecular identifiers were incorporated into the prepared TCRbeta library. TCRdb re-called the PCR reads through MiXCR, storing one row per CDR3 protein. The data show approximately 490,000 distinct CDR3 sequences, about an eighth seen once. CDR1 and CDR2 (germline): SGHDT, YYEEEE. The V segment lost 0 bases and the J segment 1 base; nucleotides outside the gene matches: 8. The CDR3 runs 17 residues. This clonotype was picked up a small number of times. The sequence was collected from a human donor who donated a stem cell graft to a child with combined immunodeficiency. The sample was PBMCs from the stem cell graft donor, taken from the stem cell graft. The chain employs TRBV5-6 and TRBJ2-3; 7 nucleotides align to TRBD2. The chain's CDR3 is CASSLEGPGLGTDTQYF. CDR3 coding DNA: TGTGCCAGCAGCTTGGAGGGACCAGGACTAGGCACAGATACGCAGTATTTT.